This T cell receptor beta chain was identified during a study of T cell repertoires in cytomegalovirus infection. Across the study: Selected CMV epitopes included recently identified HLA-C-restricted ones as well as well-studied HLA-B-restricted ones.

General study findings and limits: Of the TCR beta families, the public ones yielded a cumulative frequency that identified carriers of CMV plus the relevant HLA.

Of note for this clonotype: Its antigen is as yet unknown.

V was cut by 8 bases and J by 1 base, with 11 bases left in between. Germline V lookup: CDR1 MNHEY, CDR2 SMNVEV (reference sequence). The CDR3 extends over 13 amino acids. TCRdb independently ran MiXCR on the reads; one entry per CDR3 protein. This table has roughly 920,000 distinct CDR3 sequences, roughly 30% appearing once. The receptor comes from a human donor in good health (CMV status not recorded). Some clones in this sample may be carry-over from other donors' samples. This specimen consisted of cultured CD8+ T cells from PBMCs, obtained from culture after CMV antigen stimulation. The V call is TRBV27, the J call TRBJ2-5; D unclear. CDR3 residues: CASPFSPQETQYF. For the CDR3, the DNA is TGTGCCAGCCCTTTTAGCCCCCAAGAGACCCAGTACTTC.